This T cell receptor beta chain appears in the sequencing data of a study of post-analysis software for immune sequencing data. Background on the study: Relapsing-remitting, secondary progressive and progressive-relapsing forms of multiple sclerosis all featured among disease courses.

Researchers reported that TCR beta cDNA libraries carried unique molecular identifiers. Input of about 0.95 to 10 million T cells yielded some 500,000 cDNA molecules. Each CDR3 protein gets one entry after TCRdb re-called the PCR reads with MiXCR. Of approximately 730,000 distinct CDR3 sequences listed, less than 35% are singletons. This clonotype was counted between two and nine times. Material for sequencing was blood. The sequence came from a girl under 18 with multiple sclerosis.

In DNA, the CDR3 is TGTGCCAGCAGGCGTCCCGGGACAGGGGGCACTGAAGCTTTCTTT. It specifies CASRRPGTGGTEAFF. The chain combines TRBV12-3 or TRBV12-4 with TRBJ1-1, with 11 bases that match TRBD1. The ends lost 6 bases at V and 4 bases at J; junction bases unmatched: 7. The CDR3 runs 15 residues.